The 19 T cell receptor beta chains in this list originate from one sample, sequenced in a study of CD8 T cells in ankylosing spondylitis. Whole-study findings and limits: Among TCR beta sequences, a motif of eight highly homologous variants appeared characteristic of ankylosing spondylitis blood.

MiXCR was run by TCRdb on the 5' RACE reads, yielding one entry per CDR3 protein. The sample holds approximately 220,000 distinct CDR3 sequences, around 20% seen once. No antigens are known for them. Sequences were obtained from blood, either unsorted or a sorted T cell fraction (not recorded which). The receptors were sampled from a male donor with ankylosing spondylitis.

The J gene is TRBJ2-7, the V gene TRBV28; possible D gene TRBD1, 5 bases. V was trimmed by 3 bases and J by 3 bases, leaving 24 bases between them. CDR1 MDHEN and CDR2 SYDVKM come from the germline V gene. The CDR3 contains 18 residues. CDR3 sequence: CASSFLEPGGRVGYEQYF. The CDR3 coding sequence is TGTGCCAGCAGTTTCCTGGAACCCGGCGGCAGGGTAGGCTACGAGCAGTACTTC.

This clonotype was recorded at least ten times. Here the CDR3 reads CASTTWTSLATDTQYF. CDR3 nucleotide sequence: TGTGCCAGCACCACCTGGACTAGCTTGGCGACAGATACGCAGTATTTT. This chain links TRBV12-3 or TRBV12-4 with TRBJ2-3; 8 bases fit TRBD2. V dropped 7 bases and J dropped 3; count of bases not matched to a gene: 12. The CDR3 spans 16 residues.

The table lists this clonotype with a few counts. As DNA, the CDR3 is TGTGCCAGCAGTCCCCTGCCGGGAGGTTACTACGAGCAGTACTTC. This codes for CASSPLPGGYYEQYF. The chain has TRBV12-3 or TRBV12-4 and TRBJ2-7; TRBD2 matches at 7 bases. This CDR3 is 15 amino acids long. The V segment lost 5 bases and the J segment 3 bases; nucleotides outside the gene matches: 10.

This rearrangement joins TRBV5-6 to TRBJ2-7; D is ambiguous. Per the germline V gene, CDR1 is SGHDT and CDR2 is YYEEEE. The V and J ends lost 4 bases and 2 bases respectively, with 10 bases between them. The CDR3 has 13 amino acids. The CDR3 bases are TGTGCCAGCAGCCCCGGAGTGGCCTACGAGCAGTACTTC. Translation gives CASSPGVAYEQYF.

J is TRBJ2-1 and V is TRBV20-1, with 8 bases that match TRBD2. CDR1 is DFQATT and CDR2 is SNEGSKA in the germline V gene (reference sequence). The J segment lost 5 bases and the V segment lost 1 base, leaving 4 bases of the junction unmatched. This CDR3 comprises 14 residues. CDR3: CSARVLAGDNEQFF. The CDR3 DNA reads TGCAGTGCTAGAGTGCTAGCGGGTGACAATGAGCAGTTCTTC.

The chain uses TRBV28 and TRBJ2-5; a possible D gene is TRBD2 (7 bases). This CDR3 spans 14 amino acids. Germline CDR1 and CDR2: MDHEN and SYDVKM. V lost 6 bases to trimming and J lost 5 bases, with 16 bases between them. For the CDR3, the DNA is TGTGCCAGCAGACCGGCGGGGGCAGGGGAGACCCAGTACTTC. It yields the protein CASRPAGAGETQYF.

This clonotype was seen ten or more times. The J gene is TRBJ2-1, the V gene TRBV29-1, with D perhaps matching TRBD2 (6 bases). V was cut by 2 bases and J by 10 bases, with 12 bases left in between. The length of the CDR3 is 12 residues. Germline V CDR1 and CDR2: SQVTM, ANQGSEA. The CDR3 DNA reads as TGCAGCGTTGAAACGGGGGTTGAGGAGCAGTTCTTC. Its translation is CSVETGVEEQFF.

The chain recombines TRBV24-1 with TRBJ2-3; no firm D call. Trimming left V 0 bases short and J 2 bases short, with 8 bases between. Germline CDR1 reads KGHDR; CDR2 reads SFDVKD. This CDR3 region has 15 residues. The CDR3 bases are TGTGCCACCAGTGATTTGCAAGACTTCACAGATACGCAGTATTTT. Its protein product is CATSDLQDFTDTQYF.

V gene TRBV4-1 combines with J gene TRBJ1-1; D not certain. This CDR3 contains 14 residues. Germline V gives CDR1 MGHRA, CDR2 YSYEKL. V was pared by 4 bases and J by 1 base, with 10 bases between. DNA of the CDR3: TGCGCCAGCAGCCCCCGTGCGGCGAACACTGAAGCTTTCTTT. Translated: CASSPRAANTEAFF.

J is TRBJ1-2 and V is TRBV6-5, with D possibly being TRBD1 (6 bases). The CDR3 extends over 12 amino acids. With 4 bases removed from V and 6 bases from J, the gap between germline ends came to 9 bases. CDR1 is MNHEY, CDR2 SVGAGI, per germline. This chain's CDR3 is CASSFGDNGYTF. Here the CDR3 DNA reads TGTGCCAGCAGTTTTGGGGACAATGGCTACACCTTC.

The chain recombines TRBV11-2 with TRBJ1-1; perhaps TRBD1 as D (5 bases). V lost 0 bases and J 2 bases, leaving 19 bases between the germline ends. Germline V gene sequence: CDR1 SGHAT, CDR2 FQNNGV. The CDR3 consists of 18 residues. The CDR3 region has the DNA TGTGCCAGCAGCTTAGATAGTTTTGAGGACACCCGAAACACTGAAGCTTTCTTT. Translation gives CASSLDSFEDTRNTEAFF.

This clonotype has just a few counts. This chain joins TRBV4-1 and TRBJ2-7; possibly TRBD2 for D (5 bases). This CDR3 spans 15 amino acids. Germline CDR1 reads MGHRA; CDR2 reads YSYEKL. Trimming stripped 6 bases from V and 4 bases from J, with 19 bases between. CDR3 DNA: TGCGCCAGCAGACCTAACACCGGACGGGATTACGAGCAGTACTTC. Protein sequence: CASRPNTGRDYEQYF.

A remark on this clonotype: A much larger clone lies a single base off, so this may be a read error. This chain joins TRBV24-1 and TRBJ2-2; D is undetermined. CDR3 size: 13 residues. Germline CDR1 is KGHDR and CDR2 is SFDVKD. The CDR3 here is CSTSDSYTGELFF. The CDR3 DNA sequence: TGTTCCACCAGTGACTCATACACCGGGGAGCTGTTTTTT.

This rearrangement joins TRBV9 to TRBJ2-7; TRBD2 matches at 7 bases. The CDR3 loop spans 14 amino acids. Germline trimming cut 3 bases from V and 3 bases from J; bases unmatched to any gene: 6. Looked up from germline, CDR1 is SGDLS and CDR2 is YYNGEE. The CDR3 sequence is CASSAASGDYEQYF. The CDR3 region has the DNA TGTGCCAGCAGCGCAGCTAGCGGAGACTACGAGCAGTACTTC.

There are a few counts of this clonotype. The chain joins TRBV27 to TRBJ1-2, with D possibly TRBD1 on 6 matching bases. Germline V gene sequence: CDR1 MNHEY, CDR2 SMNVEV (reference sequence). V was shortened by 4 bases and J by 4 bases, with 10 bases between the two germline ends. The CDR3 is 13 residues long. CDR3 protein: CASSSGQFYGYTF. In nucleotides, the CDR3 is TGTGCCAGCAGTTCAGGACAGTTCTATGGCTACACCTTC.

The sample holds a few counts of this clonotype. V usage is TRBV27 and J usage is TRBJ2-7, with 7 bases identical to TRBD1. After removal of 0 bases from V and 2 bases from J, the junction contained 4 bases not matched to a gene. Germline lookup yields CDR1 MNHEY and CDR2 SMNVEV (reference sequence). This CDR3 is built from 15 residues. Here the CDR3 DNA reads TGTGCCAGCAGTTTATCCACCGGGACAGCCTACGAGCAGTACTTC. Protein sequence: CASSLSTGTAYEQYF.

This clonotype turned up a few times. The rearrangement links TRBV27 to TRBJ2-2; no definite D call. The CDR3 is made up of 13 amino acids. Germline V lookup: CDR1 MNHEY, CDR2 SMNVEV (reference sequence). Trimming cost V 0 bases and J 8 bases, with 7 bases left between them. The DNA of the CDR3 is TGTGCCAGCAGTTTATCGTTGGAAGGGGAGCTGTTTTTT. Amino acids: CASSLSLEGELFF.

This chain connects TRBV9 to TRBJ2-1; 10 positions match TRBD2. The CDR3 is 16 amino acids. In germline, CDR1 is SGDLS, CDR2 YYNGEE. The trim removed 0 bases at V and 6 bases at J, leaving 6 bases unmatched. The CDR3 is CASSVEGSGGFNEQFF. Here the CDR3 DNA reads TGTGCCAGCAGCGTAGAAGGTAGCGGGGGGTTCAATGAGCAGTTCTTC. The full variable domain, in which reference TRBV9 and TRBJ2-1 provide the parts outside the CDR3, is DSGVTQTPKHLITATGQRVTLRCSPRSGDLSVYWYQQSLDQGLQFLIQYYNGEERAKGNILERFSAQQFPDLHSELNLSSLELGDSALYFCASSVEGSGGFNEQFFGPGTRLTVL.

The chain recombines TRBV14 with TRBJ2-3; D is unclear. V gave up 0 bases and J gave up 4 bases, with 8 bases separating them. The germline gives CDR1 SGHDN, CDR2 FVKESK. The length of the CDR3 is 14 residues. The CDR3 DNA reads TGTGCCAGCAGCCAAGATACCTTCGCAGATACGCAGTATTTT. Protein sequence: CASSQDTFADTQYF.